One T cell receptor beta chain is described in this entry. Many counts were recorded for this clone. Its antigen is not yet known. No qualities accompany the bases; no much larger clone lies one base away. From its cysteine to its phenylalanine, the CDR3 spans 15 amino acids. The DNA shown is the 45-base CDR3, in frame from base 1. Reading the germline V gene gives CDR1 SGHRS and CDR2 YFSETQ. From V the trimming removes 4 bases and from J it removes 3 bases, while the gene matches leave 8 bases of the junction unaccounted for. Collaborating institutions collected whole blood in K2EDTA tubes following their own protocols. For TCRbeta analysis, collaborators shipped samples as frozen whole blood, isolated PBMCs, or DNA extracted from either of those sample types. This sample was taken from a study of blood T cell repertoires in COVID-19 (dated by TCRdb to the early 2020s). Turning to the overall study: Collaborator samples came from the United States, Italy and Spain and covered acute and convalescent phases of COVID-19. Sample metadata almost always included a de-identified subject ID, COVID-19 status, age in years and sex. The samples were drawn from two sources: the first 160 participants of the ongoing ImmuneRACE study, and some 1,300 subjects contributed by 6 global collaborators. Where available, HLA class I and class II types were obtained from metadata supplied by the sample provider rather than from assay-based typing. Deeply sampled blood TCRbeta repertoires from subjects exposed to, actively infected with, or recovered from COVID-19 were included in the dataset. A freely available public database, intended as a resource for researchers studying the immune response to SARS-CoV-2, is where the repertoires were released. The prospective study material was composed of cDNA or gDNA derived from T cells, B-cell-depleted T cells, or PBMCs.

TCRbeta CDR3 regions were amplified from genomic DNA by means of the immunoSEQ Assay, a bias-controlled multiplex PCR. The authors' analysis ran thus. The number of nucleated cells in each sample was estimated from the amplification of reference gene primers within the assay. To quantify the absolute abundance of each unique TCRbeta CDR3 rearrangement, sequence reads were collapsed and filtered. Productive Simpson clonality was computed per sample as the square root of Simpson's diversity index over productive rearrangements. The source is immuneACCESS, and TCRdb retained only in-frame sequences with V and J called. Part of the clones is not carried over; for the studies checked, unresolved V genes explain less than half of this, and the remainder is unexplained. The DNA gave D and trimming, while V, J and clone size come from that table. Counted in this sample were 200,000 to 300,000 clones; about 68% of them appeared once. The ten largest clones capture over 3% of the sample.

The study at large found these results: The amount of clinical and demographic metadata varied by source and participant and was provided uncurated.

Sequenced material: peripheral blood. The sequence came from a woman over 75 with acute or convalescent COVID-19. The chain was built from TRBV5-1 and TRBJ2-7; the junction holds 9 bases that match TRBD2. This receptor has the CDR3 CASSLASGVYYEQYF. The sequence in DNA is TGCGCCAGCAGCCTTGCTAGCGGGGTCTACTACGAGCAGTACTTC.